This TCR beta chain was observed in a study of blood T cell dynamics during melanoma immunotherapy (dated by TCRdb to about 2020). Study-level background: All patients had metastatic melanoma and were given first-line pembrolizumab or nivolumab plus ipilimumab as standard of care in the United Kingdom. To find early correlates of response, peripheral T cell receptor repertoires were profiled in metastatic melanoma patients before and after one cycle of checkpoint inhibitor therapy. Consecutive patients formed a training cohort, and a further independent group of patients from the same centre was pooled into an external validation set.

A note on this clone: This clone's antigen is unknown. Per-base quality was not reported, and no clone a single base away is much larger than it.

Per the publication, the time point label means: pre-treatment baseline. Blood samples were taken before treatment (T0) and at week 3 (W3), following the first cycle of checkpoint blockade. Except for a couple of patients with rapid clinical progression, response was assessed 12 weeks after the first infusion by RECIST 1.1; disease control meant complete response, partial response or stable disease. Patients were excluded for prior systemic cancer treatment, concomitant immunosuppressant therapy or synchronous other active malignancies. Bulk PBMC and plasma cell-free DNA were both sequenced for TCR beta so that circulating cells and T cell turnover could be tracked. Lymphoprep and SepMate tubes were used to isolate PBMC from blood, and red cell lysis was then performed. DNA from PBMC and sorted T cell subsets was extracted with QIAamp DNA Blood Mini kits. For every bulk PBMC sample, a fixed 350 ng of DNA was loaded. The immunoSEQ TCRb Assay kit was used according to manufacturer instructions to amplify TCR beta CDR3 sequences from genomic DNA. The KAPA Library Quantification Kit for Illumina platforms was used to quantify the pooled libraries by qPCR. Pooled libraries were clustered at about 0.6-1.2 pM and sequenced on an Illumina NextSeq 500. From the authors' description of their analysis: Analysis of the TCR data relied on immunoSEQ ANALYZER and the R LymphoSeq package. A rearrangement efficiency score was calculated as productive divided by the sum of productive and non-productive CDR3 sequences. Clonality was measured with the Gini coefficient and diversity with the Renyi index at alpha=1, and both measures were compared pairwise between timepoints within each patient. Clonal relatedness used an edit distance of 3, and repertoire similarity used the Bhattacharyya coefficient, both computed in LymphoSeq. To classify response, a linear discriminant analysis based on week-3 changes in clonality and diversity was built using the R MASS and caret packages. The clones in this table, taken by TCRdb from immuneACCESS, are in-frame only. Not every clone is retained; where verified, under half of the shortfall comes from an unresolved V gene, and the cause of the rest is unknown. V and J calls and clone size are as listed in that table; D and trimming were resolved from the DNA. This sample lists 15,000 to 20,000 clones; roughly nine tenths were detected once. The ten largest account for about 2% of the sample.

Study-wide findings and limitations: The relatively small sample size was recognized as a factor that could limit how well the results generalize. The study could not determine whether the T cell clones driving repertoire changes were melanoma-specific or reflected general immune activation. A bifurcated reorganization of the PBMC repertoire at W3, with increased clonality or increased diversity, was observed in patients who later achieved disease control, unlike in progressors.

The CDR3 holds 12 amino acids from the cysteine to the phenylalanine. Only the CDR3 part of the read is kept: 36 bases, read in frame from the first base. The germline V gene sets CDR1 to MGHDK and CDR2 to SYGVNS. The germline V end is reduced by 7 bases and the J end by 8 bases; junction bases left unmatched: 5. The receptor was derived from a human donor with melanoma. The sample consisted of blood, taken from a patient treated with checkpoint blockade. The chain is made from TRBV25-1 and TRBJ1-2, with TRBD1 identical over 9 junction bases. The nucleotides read TGTGCCAGCAACCGGGACAGGGAAGGCTACACCTTC. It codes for CASNRDREGYTF.